This TCR beta chain was identified during a study of cytomegalovirus exposure and HLA in healthy donors. Study results and caveats: TCR association rates varied by HLA locus in a later analysis, with DRB1 highest and HLA-C lowest. Common viral pathogens (according to a later analysis) appeared linked to several of the most significant clusters.

About this clone itself: Its antigen is currently unknown.

Germline V gene sequence: CDR1 LNHDA, CDR2 SQIVND (reference sequence). V lost 8 bases to trimming and J lost 8 bases, with 16 bases between them. The CDR3 has 13 residues. This PCR relied on a set of 60 Vbeta primers and 13 Jbeta primers. Measured with immunoSEQ multiplex PCR; TCRdb has only the in-frame clones, and not every one. The sample shows 100,000 or so clones, roughly 13% of them seen only once. At collection, donors were nominally healthy, but unrecorded immune exposures were probable. This receptor was identified in a man aged 40-55 years in good health and CMV-seropositive. The chain is built from TRBV19 and TRBJ2-1, with D tentatively TRBD2 (6 bases). Input material: PBMCs. The chain's CDR3 is CASEGTEYDEQFF. In DNA form, the CDR3 reads TGTGCCAGTGAGGGGACTGAATACGATGAGCAGTTCTTC.